This TCR beta chain stems from a study of shared clonotypes between healthy human individuals. At the level of the study: Three CD4 naive, three CD4 memory, two CD8 naive and one CD8 memory plate were used per donor.

Of note for this clone: Its antigen is still unknown.

The deep-level immunoSEQ assay was used. TCRdb keeps only in-frame clones here, not all; method: immunoSEQ multiplex PCR. The sample lists a few million clones, 80% to 95% seen once, with around 1.7% in the top ten. General study findings and limits: Clonotypes shared by all four donors outscored non-shared clonotypes in generation probability. The diversity represented, both genetic and in exposure history, was limited by few donors.

Naive CD8 cells comprised CD45RO-negative, CCR7-positively selected cells, excluding terminally differentiated effector memory CD45RA+ cells. The CDR3 is 14 amino acids. With V trimmed by 6 bases and J by 4 bases, 7 bases remained unmatched. Germline assignment: CDR1 SQVTM and CDR2 ANQGSEA. The sequence derives from a young man in good health. Some clones in this sample may be carry-over from other donors' samples. Sequencing used naive CD8+ T cells from PBMCs. The rearrangement joins TRBV29-1 to TRBJ2-5, with TRBD1 matching 11 bases. DNA of the CDR3: TGCAGCGTAGACCCGGGACAGGGGGTAGAGACCCAGTACTTC. Protein: CSVDPGQGVETQYF.